The clone carrying this T cell receptor (beta chain) has a count of ten or more. The target antigen is unknown. MiXCR, run by TCRdb on the reads, gives a single entry per CDR3 protein. The data contain approximately 910,000 distinct CDR3 sequences, less than 40% of them singletons. Trimming removed 6 bases from V and 2 bases from J, with 4 bases in between. The CDR3 has 11 residues. Germline CDR1 and CDR2: SEHNR and FQNEAQ (reference sequence). This sample is part of a study of T cell repertoires in cytomegalovirus infection. Looking at the study overall: Signatures in public TCR beta sequences pointed to both CMV infection and matching HLA type.

The study, taken as a whole, reports: Individuals carrying CMV plus the relevant HLA were identified by cumulative frequency of public TCR beta families. Clonotypes of TCR beta that were HLA-C-restricted and CMV-specific dominated the ex vivo response.

This sequence was found in a human donor in good health (CMV status not recorded). Some clones in this sample may be carry-over from other donors' samples. The sample consisted of cultured CD8+ T cells from PBMCs, taken from culture after CMV antigen stimulation. The gene calls are TRBV7-9 and TRBJ2-5; D is undetermined. CDR3 nucleotides: TGTGCCAGCAGGCGTCAAGAGACCCAGTACTTC. It codes for CASRRQETQYF.